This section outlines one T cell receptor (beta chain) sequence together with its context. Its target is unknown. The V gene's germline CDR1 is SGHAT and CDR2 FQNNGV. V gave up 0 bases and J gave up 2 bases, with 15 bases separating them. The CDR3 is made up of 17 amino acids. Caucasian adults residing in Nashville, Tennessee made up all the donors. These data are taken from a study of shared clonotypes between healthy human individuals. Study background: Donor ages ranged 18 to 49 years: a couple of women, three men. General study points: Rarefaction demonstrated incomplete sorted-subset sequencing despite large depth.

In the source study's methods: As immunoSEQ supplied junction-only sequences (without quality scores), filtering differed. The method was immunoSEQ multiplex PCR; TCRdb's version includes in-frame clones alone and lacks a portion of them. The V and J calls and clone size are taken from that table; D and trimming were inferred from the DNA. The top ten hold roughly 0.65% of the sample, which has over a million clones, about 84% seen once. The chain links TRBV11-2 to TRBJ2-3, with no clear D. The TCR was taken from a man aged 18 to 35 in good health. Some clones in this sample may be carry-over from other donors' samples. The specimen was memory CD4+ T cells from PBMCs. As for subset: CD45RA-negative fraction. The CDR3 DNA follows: TGTGCCAGCAGCTTAGATGGGAACCACATAAACACAGATACGCAGTATTTT. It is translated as CASSLDGNHINTDTQYF.